The clone carrying this TCR beta chain was seen only a few times. The CDR3 is 14 residues long. The germline gives CDR1 SQVTM, CDR2 ANQGSEA. The V end was cut by 7 bases, the J end by 4 bases, with 17 bases between. This specimen belongs to a study of T-cell reconstitution after alpha-beta-depleted transplantation in children. A TCRbeta library incorporating unique molecular identifiers was prepared. TCRdb itself ran the PCR reads through MiXCR, one entry per CDR3 protein. The sample has roughly 420,000 distinct CDR3 sequences, roughly 17% seen once. Material: PBMCs, mostly from graft donor cells, obtained 360 days after TCRalphabeta/CD19-depleted stem cell transplant. This receptor was obtained from a boy in the first two years of life who had a stem cell transplant for Wiskott-Aldrich syndrome, so the T cells may come from the graft donor. V and J are TRBV29-1 and TRBJ2-1; D not certain. The CDR3 protein is CSAVGLAVYNEQFF. In DNA form, the CDR3 reads TGCAGCGCTGTGGGCTTGGCGGTTTACAATGAGCAGTTCTTC.